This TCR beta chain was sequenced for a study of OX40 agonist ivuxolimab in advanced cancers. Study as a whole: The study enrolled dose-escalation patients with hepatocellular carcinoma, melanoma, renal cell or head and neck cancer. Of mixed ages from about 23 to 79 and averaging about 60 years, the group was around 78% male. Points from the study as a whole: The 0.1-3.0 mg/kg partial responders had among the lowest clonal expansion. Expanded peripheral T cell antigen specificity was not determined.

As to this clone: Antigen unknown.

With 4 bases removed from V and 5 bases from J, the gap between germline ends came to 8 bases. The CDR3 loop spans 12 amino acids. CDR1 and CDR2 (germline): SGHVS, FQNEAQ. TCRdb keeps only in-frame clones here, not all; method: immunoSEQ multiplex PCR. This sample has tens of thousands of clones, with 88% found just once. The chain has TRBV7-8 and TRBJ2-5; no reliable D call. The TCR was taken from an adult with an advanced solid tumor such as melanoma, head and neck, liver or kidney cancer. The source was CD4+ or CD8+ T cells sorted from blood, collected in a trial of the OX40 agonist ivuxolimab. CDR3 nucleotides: TGTGCCAGCAGCTCGAATCGGGAGACCCAGTACTTC. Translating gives CASSSNRETQYF.